This T cell receptor beta chain stems from a study of T cell repertoires in cytomegalovirus infection. Findings and limits, study-wide: Dominating the ex vivo response were HLA-C-restricted CMV-specific TCR beta clonotypes. Public TCR beta family frequency separated CMV-and-HLA carriers, including in an independent cohort.

TCRdb re-called the reads through MiXCR, storing one row per CDR3 protein. The repertoire holds hundreds of thousands of distinct CDR3 sequences, 9.5% seen once, with 3.5% to 4.5% in the top ten. This clonotype was counted at least ten times. The antigen remains undetermined. The junction shows a germline mismatch at one end, possibly a read error. The germline gives CDR1 SEHNR, CDR2 FQNEAQ (reference sequence). This CDR3 comprises 16 residues. The sequenced sample was PBMCs. This TCR came from a human donor in good health (CMV status not recorded). Some clones in this sample may be carry-over from other donors' samples. V is TRBV7-9 and J is TRBJ2-1; the D gene is possibly TRBD2 (7 bases). This CDR3 is CASSLAGGAPDKEQFF. The CDR3 DNA sequence: TGTGCCAGCAGCTTAGCGGGGGGGGCCCCGGACAAGGAGCAGTTCTTC. Together with reference TRBV7-9 and TRBJ2-1, the CDR3 gives the full variable domain: DTGVSQNPRHKITKRGQNVTFRCDPISEHNRLYWYRQTLGQGPEFLTYFQNEAQLEKSRLLSDRFSAERPKGSFSTLEIQRTEQGDSAMYLCASSLAGGAPDKEQFFGPGTRLTVL.